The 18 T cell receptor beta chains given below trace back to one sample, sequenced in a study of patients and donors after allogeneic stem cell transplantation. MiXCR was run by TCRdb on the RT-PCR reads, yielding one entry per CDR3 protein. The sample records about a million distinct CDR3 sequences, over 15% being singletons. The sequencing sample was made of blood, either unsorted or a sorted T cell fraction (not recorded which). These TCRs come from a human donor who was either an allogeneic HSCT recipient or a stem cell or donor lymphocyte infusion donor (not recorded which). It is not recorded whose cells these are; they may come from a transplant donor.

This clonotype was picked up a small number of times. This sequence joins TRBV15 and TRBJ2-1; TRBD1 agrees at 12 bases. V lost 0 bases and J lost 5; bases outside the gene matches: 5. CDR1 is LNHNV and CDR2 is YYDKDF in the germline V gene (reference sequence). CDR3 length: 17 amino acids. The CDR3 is CATSRDRGTGGHNEQFF. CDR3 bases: TGTGCCACCAGCAGAGATAGGGGGACAGGGGGCCACAATGAGCAGTTCTTC.

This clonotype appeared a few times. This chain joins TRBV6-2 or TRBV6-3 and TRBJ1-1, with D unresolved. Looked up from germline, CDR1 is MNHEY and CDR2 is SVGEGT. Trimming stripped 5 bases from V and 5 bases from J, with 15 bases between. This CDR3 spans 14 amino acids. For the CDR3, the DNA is TGTGCCAGCAGTGACGACCACGGAGAGACTGAAGCTTTCTTT. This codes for CASSDDHGETEAFF.

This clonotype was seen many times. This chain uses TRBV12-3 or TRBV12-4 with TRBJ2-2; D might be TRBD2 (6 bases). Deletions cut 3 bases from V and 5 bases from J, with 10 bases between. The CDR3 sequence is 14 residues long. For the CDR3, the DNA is TGTGCCAGCAGTTTGAAGGGAGGTACCGGGGAGCTGTTTTTT. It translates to CASSLKGGTGELFF.

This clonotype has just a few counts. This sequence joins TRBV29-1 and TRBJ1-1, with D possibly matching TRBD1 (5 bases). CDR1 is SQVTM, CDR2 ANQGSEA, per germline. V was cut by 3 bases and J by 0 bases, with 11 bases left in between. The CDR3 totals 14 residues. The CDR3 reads CSVEPLGVNTEAFF. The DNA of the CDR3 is TGCAGCGTTGAGCCACTGGGGGTGAACACTGAAGCTTTCTTT.

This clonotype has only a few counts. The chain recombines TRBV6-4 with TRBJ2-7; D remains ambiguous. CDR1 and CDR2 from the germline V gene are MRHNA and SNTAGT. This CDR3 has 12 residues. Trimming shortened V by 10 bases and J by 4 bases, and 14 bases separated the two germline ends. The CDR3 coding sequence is TGTGCCACCATTCTAGACGGGTACGAGCAGTACTTC. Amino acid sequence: CATILDGYEQYF.

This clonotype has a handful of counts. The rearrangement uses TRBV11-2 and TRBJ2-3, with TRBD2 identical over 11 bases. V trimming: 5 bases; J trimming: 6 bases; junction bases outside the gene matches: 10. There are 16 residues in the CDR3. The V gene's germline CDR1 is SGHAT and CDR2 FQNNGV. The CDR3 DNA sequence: TGTGCCAGCAGCCATAGTGAGCTAGCGGGAGGCGATACGCAGTATTTT. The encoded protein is CASSHSELAGGDTQYF.

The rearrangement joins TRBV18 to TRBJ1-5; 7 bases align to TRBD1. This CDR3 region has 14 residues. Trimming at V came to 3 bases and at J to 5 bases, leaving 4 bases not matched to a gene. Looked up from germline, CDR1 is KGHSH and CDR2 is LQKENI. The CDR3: CASSPGQIYQPQHF. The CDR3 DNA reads TGTGCCAGCTCACCGGGACAGATTTATCAGCCCCAGCATTTT.

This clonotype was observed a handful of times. Written as DNA, the CDR3 is TGCAGTGCCCCAGGGACAGGGGCCTTCCGGAGCTACACCTTC. Amino acid sequence: CSAPGTGAFRSYTF. This chain uses TRBV20-1 with TRBJ1-2, with 10 bases lining up with TRBD1. This CDR3 region has 14 residues. With V trimmed by 6 bases and J by 9 bases, 13 bases remained unmatched. Germline V gene lookup returns CDR1 DFQATT and CDR2 SNEGSKA (reference sequence).

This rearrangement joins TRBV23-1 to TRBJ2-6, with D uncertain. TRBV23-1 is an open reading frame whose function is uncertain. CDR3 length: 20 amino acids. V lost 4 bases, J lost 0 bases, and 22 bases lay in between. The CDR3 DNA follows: TGCGCCAGCAGTCTCCTGGCAGATAGAAATACCCGCTCTGGGGCCAACGTCCTGACTTTC. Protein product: CASSLLADRNTRSGANVLTF.

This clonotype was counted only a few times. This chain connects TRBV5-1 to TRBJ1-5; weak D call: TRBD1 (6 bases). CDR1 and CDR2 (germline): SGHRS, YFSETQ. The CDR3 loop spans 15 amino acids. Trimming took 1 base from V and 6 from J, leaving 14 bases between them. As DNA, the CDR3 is TGCGCCAGCAGCTTGACAGGGAGTAGAGCTCAGCCCCAGCATTTT. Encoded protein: CASSLTGSRAQPQHF. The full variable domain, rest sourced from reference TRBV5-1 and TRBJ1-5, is KAGVTQTPRYLIKTRGQQVTLSCSPISGHRSVSWYQQTPGQGLQFLFEYFSETQRNKGNFPGRFSGRQFSNSRSEMNVSTLELGDSALYLCASSLTGSRAQPQHFGDGTRLSIL.

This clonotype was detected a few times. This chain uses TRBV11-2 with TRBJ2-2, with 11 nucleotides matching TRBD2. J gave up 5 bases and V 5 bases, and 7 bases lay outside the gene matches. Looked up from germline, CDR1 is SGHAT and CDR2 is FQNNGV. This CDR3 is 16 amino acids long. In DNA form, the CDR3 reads TGTGCCAGCAGCCGCCGACTAGCGGGGATTACCGGGGAGCTGTTTTTT. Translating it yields CASSRRLAGITGELFF.

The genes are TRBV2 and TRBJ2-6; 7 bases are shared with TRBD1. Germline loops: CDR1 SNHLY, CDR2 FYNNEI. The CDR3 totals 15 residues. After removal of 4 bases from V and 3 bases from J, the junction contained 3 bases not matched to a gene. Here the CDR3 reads CASSGQGGGANVLTF. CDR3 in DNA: TGTGCCAGCAGTGGACAGGGTGGTGGGGCCAACGTCCTGACTTTC.

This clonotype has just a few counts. CDR3 in DNA: TGTGCCAGCACTATCGGAATGGGTGCTTGGAATGGCTACACCTTC. Amino acid sequence: CASTIGMGAWNGYTF. The rearrangement links TRBV5-5 to TRBJ1-2; D remains ambiguous. Trimming cost V 6 bases and J 6 bases, with 21 bases left between them. CDR1 and CDR2 (germline): SGHKS, YYEKEE (reference sequence). The CDR3 is 15 amino acids.

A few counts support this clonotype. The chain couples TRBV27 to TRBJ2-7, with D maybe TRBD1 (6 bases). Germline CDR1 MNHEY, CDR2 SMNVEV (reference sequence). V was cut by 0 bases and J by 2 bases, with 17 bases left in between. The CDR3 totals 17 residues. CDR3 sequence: CASSLSPRQGSAYEQYF. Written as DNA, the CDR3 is TGTGCCAGCAGTTTATCTCCCCGGCAGGGGAGTGCCTACGAGCAGTACTTC.

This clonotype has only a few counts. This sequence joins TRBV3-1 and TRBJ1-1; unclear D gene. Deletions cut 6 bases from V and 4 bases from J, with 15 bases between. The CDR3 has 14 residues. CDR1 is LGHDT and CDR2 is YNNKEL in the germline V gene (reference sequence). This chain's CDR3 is CASRGSIIGTEAFF. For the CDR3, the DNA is TGTGCCAGCAGGGGCAGCATCATCGGCACTGAAGCTTTCTTT.

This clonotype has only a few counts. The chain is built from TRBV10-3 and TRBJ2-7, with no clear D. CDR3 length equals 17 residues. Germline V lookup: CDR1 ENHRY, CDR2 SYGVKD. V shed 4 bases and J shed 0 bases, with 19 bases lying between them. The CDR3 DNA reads TGTGCCATCAGTGGGGCCGAGGATAGGTTGAGCTCCTACGAGCAGTACTTC. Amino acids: CAISGAEDRLSSYEQYF.

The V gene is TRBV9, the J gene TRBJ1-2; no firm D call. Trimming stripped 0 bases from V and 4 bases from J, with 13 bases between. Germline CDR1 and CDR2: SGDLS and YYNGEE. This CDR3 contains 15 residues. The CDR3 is CASSVGGPAGYGYTF. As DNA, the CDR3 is TGTGCCAGCAGCGTAGGAGGGCCGGCTGGCTATGGCTACACCTTC.

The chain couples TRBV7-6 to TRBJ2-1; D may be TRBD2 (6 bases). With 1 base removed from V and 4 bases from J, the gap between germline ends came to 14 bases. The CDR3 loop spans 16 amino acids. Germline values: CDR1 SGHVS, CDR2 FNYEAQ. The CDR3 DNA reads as TGTGCCAGCAGCTTAGTATCCGGGGGTGGTTACAATGAGCAGTTCTTC. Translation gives CASSLVSGGGYNEQFF.